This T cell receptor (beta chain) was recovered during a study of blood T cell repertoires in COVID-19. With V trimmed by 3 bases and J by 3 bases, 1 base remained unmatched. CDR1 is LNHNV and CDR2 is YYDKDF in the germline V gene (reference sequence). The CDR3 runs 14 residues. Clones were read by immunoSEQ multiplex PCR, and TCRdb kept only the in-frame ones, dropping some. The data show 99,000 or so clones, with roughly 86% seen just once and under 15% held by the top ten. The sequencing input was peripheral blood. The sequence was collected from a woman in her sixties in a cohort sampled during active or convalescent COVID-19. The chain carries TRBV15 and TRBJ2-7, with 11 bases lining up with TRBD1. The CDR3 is CATSRGTGGYEQYF. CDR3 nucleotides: TGTGCCACCAGCAGGGGGACAGGGGGCTACGAGCAGTACTTC. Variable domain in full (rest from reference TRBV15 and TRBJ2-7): DAMVIQNPRYQVTQFGKPVTLSCSQTLNHNVMYWYQQKSSQAPKLLFHYYDKDFNNEADTPDNFQSRRPNTSFCFLDIRSPGLGDTAMYLCATSRGTGGYEQYFGPGTRLTVT.